A few counts support the clone carrying this T cell receptor beta chain. At one of its ends the junction is not consistent with the germline gene, which may arise from a read error. Germline assignment: CDR1 SGHRS and CDR2 YFSETQ. The CDR3 spans 20 residues. The sample originates from a study of graft-versus-host responses after intestinal transplantation. Assay used: immunoSEQ multiplex PCR; TCRdb lists only in-frame clones, some missing. This sample has 8,600 or so clones, with 27% found just once. Irradiated, violet-dye-labeled stimulators (200,000) were plated alongside 200,000 CFSE-labeled responders.

This receptor was obtained from a human patient who was an organ donor for intestinal transplantation. Sequences were derived from alloreactive CD8+ T cells from a mixed lymphocyte reaction culture, sampled before transplantation. Subset specified: CFSE-low proliferating T cells sorted from roughly six-day pre-transplant mixed lymphocyte reaction (GvH or HvG direction). This chain uses TRBV5-1 with TRBJ2-2; 12 positions match TRBD2. Here the CDR3 DNA reads TGCCCCAGCAGCGCCCTAGCGGGAGGGCCCCCGAGACGGGGGCCCGGGGAGCTGTTTTTT. As protein: CPSSALAGGPPRRGPGELFF.